This is a list of T cell receptor beta chains from one sample in a study of blood T cell repertoires in COVID-19. Clones were read by immunoSEQ multiplex PCR, and TCRdb kept only the in-frame ones, dropping some. The sample has some 250,000 clones, around 90% seen once; the top ten hold approximately 0.7%. The sequencing sample was made of peripheral blood. The receptors here all came from a human donor in a cohort sampled during active COVID-19. Each CDR3 is given with its conserved first and last residue. The order of the fields is CDR3 protein, J gene, V gene.

CDR3 protein: CASSAGGFFNEQFF; J gene: TRBJ2-1; V gene: TRBV14
CDR3 protein: CASSFGTGISNQPQHF; J gene: TRBJ1-5; V gene: TRBV7-2
CDR3 protein: CASSYPEGEAFF; J gene: TRBJ1-1; V gene: TRBV6-5
CDR3 protein: CASSLVVGAEKLFF; J gene: TRBJ1-4; V gene: TRBV7-9
CDR3 protein: CASSYSTRIPYEQYF; J gene: TRBJ2-7; V gene: TRBV6-6
CDR3 protein: CAYDRSRNTEAFF; J gene: TRBJ1-1; V gene: TRBV30
CDR3 protein: CASSYREGTYEQYF; J gene: TRBJ2-7; V gene: TRBV6-5
CDR3 protein: CASSFSPRTYNTEAFF; J gene: TRBJ1-1; V gene: TRBV28
CDR3 protein: CASRRTGGTGELFF; J gene: TRBJ2-2; V gene: TRBV28
CDR3 protein: CASRIGGTGELFF; J gene: TRBJ2-2; V gene: TRBV6-5
CDR3 protein: CASSHPGQGDNYGYTF; J gene: TRBJ1-2; V gene: TRBV23-1
CDR3 protein: CASSYTSGEVNEKLFF; J gene: TRBJ1-4; V gene: TRBV6-5
CDR3 protein: CASSPTGNYGYTF; J gene: TRBJ1-2; V gene: TRBV7-2
CDR3 protein: CASSQAGGTKNIQYF; J gene: TRBJ2-4; V gene: TRBV3-1/TRBV3-2
CDR3 protein: CASSLTGAWGTEAFF; J gene: TRBJ1-1; V gene: TRBV7-8
CDR3 protein: CSARGTGGERNTEAFF; J gene: TRBJ1-1; V gene: TRBV20-1
CDR3 protein: CASSGDRAYEQYF; J gene: TRBJ2-7; V gene: TRBV2
CDR3 protein: CASSLVASGNYEQYF; J gene: TRBJ2-7; V gene: TRBV5-6
CDR3 protein: CASSSGQGNTEAFF; J gene: TRBJ1-1; V gene: TRBV6-5
CDR3 protein: CASSFRGRTGAYEQYF; J gene: TRBJ2-7; V gene: TRBV6-5
CDR3 protein: CAIKIGLEETQYF; J gene: TRBJ2-5; V gene: TRBV10-3
CDR3 protein: CASSLTGAGGVTYEQYF; J gene: TRBJ2-7; V gene: TRBV4-2
CDR3 protein: CASSPTGINYGYTF; J gene: TRBJ1-2; V gene: TRBV6-5
CDR3 protein: CASSILAGVTGANVLTF; J gene: TRBJ2-6; V gene: TRBV19
CDR3 protein: CASSYSGQPPETQYF; J gene: TRBJ2-5; V gene: TRBV6-2/TRBV6-3